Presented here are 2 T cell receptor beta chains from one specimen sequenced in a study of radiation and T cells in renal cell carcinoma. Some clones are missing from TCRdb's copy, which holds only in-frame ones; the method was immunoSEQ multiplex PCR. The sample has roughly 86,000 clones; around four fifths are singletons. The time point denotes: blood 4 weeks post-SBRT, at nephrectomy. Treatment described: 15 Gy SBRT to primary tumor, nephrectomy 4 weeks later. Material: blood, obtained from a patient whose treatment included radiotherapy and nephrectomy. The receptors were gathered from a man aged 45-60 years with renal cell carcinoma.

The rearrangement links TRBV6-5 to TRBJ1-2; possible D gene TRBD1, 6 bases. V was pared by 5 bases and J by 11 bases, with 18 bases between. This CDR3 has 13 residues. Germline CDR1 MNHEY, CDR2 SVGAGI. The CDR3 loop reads CASSPRDTSGYTF. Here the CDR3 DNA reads TGTGCCAGCAGTCCCCGGGACACCTCGGGGTACACCTTC.

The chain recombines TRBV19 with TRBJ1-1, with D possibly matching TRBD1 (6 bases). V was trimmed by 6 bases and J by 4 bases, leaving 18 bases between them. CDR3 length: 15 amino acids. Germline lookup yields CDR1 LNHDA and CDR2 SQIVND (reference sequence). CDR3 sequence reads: CASRRGVGQITEAFF. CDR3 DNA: TGTGCCAGTAGAAGGGGCGTAGGACAGATCACTGAAGCTTTCTTT.